The clone carrying this T cell receptor beta chain was detected ten times or more. The antigen is unknown. Axillary draining lymph nodes of breast cancer patients supplied the node samples. The data are from a study of breast tumors, draining lymph nodes, adjacent tissues. General study findings and limits: Tumor TCR diversity was below lymph nodes but above nontumor tissue. Tumor T cell lymph node origin was a supported hypothesis, not proven.

The CDR3 has 12 amino acids. V dropped 6 bases and J dropped 6 bases, with 9 bases sitting between them. Germline lookup yields CDR1 MNHEY and CDR2 SVGEGT. TCRdb re-called the multiplex PCR reads through MiXCR, storing one row per CDR3 protein. The sample lists approximately 210,000 distinct CDR3 sequences, about 30% seen once, with 1.4% in the top ten. The origin of this receptor is a female donor with breast cancer. Some clones in this sample may be carry-over from other donors' samples. Specimen: axillary lymph node tissue. The J gene is TRBJ2-1, the V gene TRBV6-2 or TRBV6-3, with TRBD2 as a possible D gene (5 bases). The CDR3, as DNA: TGTGCCAGCAGCAAACTAGGCAATGAGCAGTTCTTC. Amino acids: CASSKLGNEQFF.